Detailed here is one T cell receptor (beta chain). This sample is part of a study of T-cell memory formation after mild COVID-19. TCRdb re-called the 5' RACE reads through MiXCR, storing one row per CDR3 protein. The sample yields just under 550,000 distinct CDR3 sequences, around 20% seen once. The sequencing input was PBMCs or a T cell subset sorted from them (not recorded which). The TCR sequence derives from an adult woman who had mild COVID-19 (a few samples of this study predate the infection). Cell type and time point are not known.

CDR3 DNA: TGTGCCACCAGTGATGCAGCGGGGGTTTCCAATGAGCAGTTCTTC. It codes for CATSDAAGVSNEQFF. The rearrangement links TRBV24-1 to TRBJ2-1; 8 bases fit TRBD2. The CDR3 covers 15 residues. Germline CDR1 KGHDR, CDR2 SFDVKD. V trimming: 3 bases; J trimming: 6 bases; junction bases outside the gene matches: 6.